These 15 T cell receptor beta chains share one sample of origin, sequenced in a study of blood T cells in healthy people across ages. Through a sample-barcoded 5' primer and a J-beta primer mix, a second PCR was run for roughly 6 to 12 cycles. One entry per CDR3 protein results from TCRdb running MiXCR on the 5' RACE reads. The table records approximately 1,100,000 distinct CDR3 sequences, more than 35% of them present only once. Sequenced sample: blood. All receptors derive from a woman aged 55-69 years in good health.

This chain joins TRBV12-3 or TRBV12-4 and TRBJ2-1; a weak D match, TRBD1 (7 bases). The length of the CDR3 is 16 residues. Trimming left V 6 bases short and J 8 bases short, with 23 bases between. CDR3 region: CASSKYRGLVAYEQFF. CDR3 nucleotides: TGTGCCAGCAGCAAATACAGGGGACTCGTCGCATATGAGCAGTTCTTC.

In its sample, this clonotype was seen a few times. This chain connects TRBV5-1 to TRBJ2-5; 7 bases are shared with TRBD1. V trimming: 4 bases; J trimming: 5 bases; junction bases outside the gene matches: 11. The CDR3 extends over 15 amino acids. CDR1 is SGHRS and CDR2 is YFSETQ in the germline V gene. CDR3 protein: CASSRSTQGVETQYF. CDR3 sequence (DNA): TGCGCCAGCAGCCGTAGTACGCAGGGGGTGGAGACCCAGTACTTC.

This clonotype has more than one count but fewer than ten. The DNA for the CDR3 is TGTGCCAGCAGTTTAGAATGGCGGGAAGGGGTACGGATCACAGATACGCAGTATTTT. Translation gives CASSLEWREGVRITDTQYF. The gene calls are TRBV27 and TRBJ2-3; TRBD2 might be the D (6 bases). The CDR3 length is 19 residues. CDR1 and CDR2 from the germline V gene are MNHEY and SMNVEV (reference sequence). Trimming stripped 2 bases from V and 2 bases from J, with 23 bases between.

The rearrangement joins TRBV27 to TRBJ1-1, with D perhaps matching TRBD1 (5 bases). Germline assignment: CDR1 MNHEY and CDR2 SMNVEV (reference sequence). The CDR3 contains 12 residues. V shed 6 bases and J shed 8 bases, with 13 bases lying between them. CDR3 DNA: TGTGCCAGCAGCGGACACTCCCCAGAAGCTTTCTTT. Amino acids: CASSGHSPEAFF.

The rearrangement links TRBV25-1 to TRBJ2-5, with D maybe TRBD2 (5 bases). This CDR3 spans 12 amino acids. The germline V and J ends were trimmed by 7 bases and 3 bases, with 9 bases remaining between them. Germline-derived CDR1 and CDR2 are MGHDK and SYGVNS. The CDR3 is CASTPAEETQYF. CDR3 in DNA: TGTGCCAGCACACCAGCGGAAGAGACCCAGTACTTC.

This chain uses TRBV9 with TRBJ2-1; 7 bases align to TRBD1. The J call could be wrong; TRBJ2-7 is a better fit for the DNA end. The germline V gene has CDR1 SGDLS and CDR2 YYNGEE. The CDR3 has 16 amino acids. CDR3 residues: CASSVGDSSFYNEQYF. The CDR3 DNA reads TGTGCCAGCAGCGTGGGGGACAGTTCCTTCTACAATGAGCAGTACTTC.

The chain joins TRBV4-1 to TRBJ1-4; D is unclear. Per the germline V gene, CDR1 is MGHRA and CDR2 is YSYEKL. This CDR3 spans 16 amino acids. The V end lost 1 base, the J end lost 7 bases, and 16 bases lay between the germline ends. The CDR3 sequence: CASSQVEGRPSEKLFF. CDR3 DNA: TGCGCCAGCAGCCAAGTTGAAGGGCGGCCTAGTGAAAAACTGTTTTTT.

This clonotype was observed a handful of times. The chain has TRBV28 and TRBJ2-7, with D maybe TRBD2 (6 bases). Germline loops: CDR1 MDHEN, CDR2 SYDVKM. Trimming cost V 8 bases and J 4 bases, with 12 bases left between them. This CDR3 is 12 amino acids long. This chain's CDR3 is CASVGGAYEQYF. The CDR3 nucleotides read TGTGCCAGCGTAGGAGGGGCTTACGAGCAGTACTTC.

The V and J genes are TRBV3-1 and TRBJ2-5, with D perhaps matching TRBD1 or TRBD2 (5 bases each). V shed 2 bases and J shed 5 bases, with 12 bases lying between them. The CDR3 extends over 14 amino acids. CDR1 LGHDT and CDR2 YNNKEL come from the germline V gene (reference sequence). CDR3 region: CASSQPLGEETQYF. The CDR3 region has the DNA TGTGCCAGCAGCCAACCCCTGGGGGAGGAGACCCAGTACTTC.

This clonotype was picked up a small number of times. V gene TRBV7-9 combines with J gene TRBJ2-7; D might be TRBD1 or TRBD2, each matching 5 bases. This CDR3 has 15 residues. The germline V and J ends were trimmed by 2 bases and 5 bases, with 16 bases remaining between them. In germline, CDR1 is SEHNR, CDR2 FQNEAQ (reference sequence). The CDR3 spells CASSLIRGPSHEQYF. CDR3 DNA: TGTGCCAGCAGCTTAATCCGGGGACCCAGCCACGAGCAGTACTTC.

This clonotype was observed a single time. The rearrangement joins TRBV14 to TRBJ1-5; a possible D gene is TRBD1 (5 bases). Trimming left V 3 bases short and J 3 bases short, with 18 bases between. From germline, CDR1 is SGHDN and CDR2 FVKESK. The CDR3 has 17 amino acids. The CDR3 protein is CASSQNGAYGNNQPQHF. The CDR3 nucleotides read TGTGCCAGCAGCCAGAATGGGGCTTACGGGAACAATCAGCCCCAGCATTTT.

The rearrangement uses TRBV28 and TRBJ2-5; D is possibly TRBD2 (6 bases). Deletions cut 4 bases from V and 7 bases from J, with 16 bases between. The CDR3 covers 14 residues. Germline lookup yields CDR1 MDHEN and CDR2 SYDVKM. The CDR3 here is CASSYQGGLGTQYF. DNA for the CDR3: TGTGCCAGCAGTTACCAGGGAGGTTTAGGGACCCAGTACTTC.

CDR3 amino acids: CASSQVRATGELFF. The CDR3 DNA reads as TGTGCCAGCAGCCAAGTGCGGGCGACCGGGGAGCTGTTTTTT. The chain employs TRBV3-1 and TRBJ2-2, with a possible D match to TRBD2 (5 bases). The CDR3 covers 14 residues. Looked up from germline, CDR1 is LGHDT and CDR2 is YNNKEL (reference sequence). V lost 1 base to trimming and J lost 5 bases, with 8 bases between them.

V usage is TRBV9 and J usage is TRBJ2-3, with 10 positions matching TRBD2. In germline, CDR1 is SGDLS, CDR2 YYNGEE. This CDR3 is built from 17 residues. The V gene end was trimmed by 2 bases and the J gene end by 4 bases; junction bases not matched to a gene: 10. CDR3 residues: CASSVLSSGSHPDTQYF. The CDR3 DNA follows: TGTGCCAGCAGCGTCCTATCTAGCGGGAGCCACCCAGATACGCAGTATTTT.

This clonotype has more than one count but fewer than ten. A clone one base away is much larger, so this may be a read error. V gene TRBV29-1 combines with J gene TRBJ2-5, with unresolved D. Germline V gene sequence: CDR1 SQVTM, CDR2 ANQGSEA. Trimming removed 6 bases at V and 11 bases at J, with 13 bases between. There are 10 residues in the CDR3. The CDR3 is CSVENNEQYF. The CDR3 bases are TGCAGCGTCGAAAACAATGAGCAGTACTTC. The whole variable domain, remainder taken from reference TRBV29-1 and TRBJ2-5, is SAVISQKPSRDICQRGTSLTIQCQVDSQVTMMFWYRQQPGQSLTLIATANQGSEATYESGFVIDKFPISRPNLTFSTLTVSNMSPEDSSIYLCSVENNEQYFGPGTRLLVL.